The source of this TCR beta chain is a study of cytomegalovirus exposure and HLA in healthy donors. About this clone: Its matching antigen is unknown.

Findings of the study overall: CMV serostatus was the only immune exposure information that was available. Analysis was performed later, and it showed HLA-associated TCR beta chains to be more clonally expanded than equally common others. The study put under 200 TCR beta chains on its list as cytomegalovirus-associated. Most of the TCR beta V segments (in an earlier analysis) were productive either about 87% or about 30% of the time.

PCR used 60 Vbeta primers and 13 Jbeta primers. Assay: immunoSEQ multiplex PCR; the TCRdb copy retains only in-frame clones and omits some. The table has 150,000 or so clones, over 75% seen once. This TCR was recovered from a man younger than 35 in good health and CMV-seropositive. The material sequenced was PBMCs.

CDR3: CASRPGTGPLNTEAFF. The CDR3, as DNA: TGTGCCAGCAGACCCGGGACTGGCCCTCTGAACACTGAAGCTTTCTTT. This chain uses TRBV7-9 with TRBJ1-1; TRBD1 might be the D (5 bases). CDR3 size: 16 residues. The V gene lost 6 bases and the J gene lost 0 bases, with 17 bases spanning the gap. The germline gives CDR1 SEHNR, CDR2 FQNEAQ (reference sequence).